One and the same sample provided the 9 T cell receptor beta chains below, sequenced in a study of T cell responses to AZD1222 COVID-19 vaccine. Generated by immunoSEQ multiplex PCR, the TCRdb table keeps only in-frame clones and is missing some. The data contain about 110,000 clones, less than 90% of them singletons. Sequencing used peripheral blood, obtained on day 0 of AZD1222 vaccination. The receptors originated from an adult in good health.

The V call is TRBV6-5, the J call TRBJ1-6; D possibly corresponds to TRBD1 (5 bases). The CDR3 runs 15 residues. Germline V CDR1 and CDR2: MNHEY, SVGAGI. Trimming took 7 bases from V and 9 from J, leaving 19 bases between them. Here the CDR3 DNA reads TGTGCCAGCACCACTAGGGCTGGGGCGCTTTCACCCCTCCACTTT. Residues: CASTTRAGALSPLHF.

The chain recombines TRBV24-1 with TRBJ2-7; D possibly corresponds to TRBD2 (6 bases). CDR1 is KGHDR and CDR2 is SFDVKD in the germline V gene. The CDR3 totals 14 residues. V was shortened by 7 bases and J by 4 bases, with 16 bases between the two germline ends. CDR3 DNA sequence: TGTGCCACCAGCCCCAAGGAGGGGATATACGAGCAGTACTTC. This translates into CATSPKEGIYEQYF.

A few counts support this clone. The rearrangement joins TRBV7-9 to TRBJ1-2, with TRBD1 matching over 7 bases. The germline CDR1 and CDR2 sequences are SEHNR and FQNEAQ (reference sequence). The CDR3 extends over 13 amino acids. Trimming cost V 5 bases and J 7 bases; bases outside gene matches: 7. Here the CDR3 reads CASSGGTALGYTF. As DNA, the CDR3 is TGTGCCAGCAGCGGTGGGACAGCGCTTGGCTACACCTTC.

The chain links TRBV6-5 to TRBJ1-2, with D perhaps TRBD1 (5 bases). The CDR3 consists of 12 residues. V lost 10 bases, J lost 2 bases, and 11 bases lay in between. Germline V gene sequence: CDR1 MNHEY, CDR2 SVGAGI. The chain's CDR3 is CATSGFNYGYTF. CDR3 DNA sequence: TGTGCCACCTCAGGGTTCAACTATGGCTACACCTTC.

J is TRBJ2-1 and V is TRBV5-8; TRBD2 agrees at 11 bases. CDR1 SGHTS and CDR2 YDEGEE come from the germline V gene. The V gene end was trimmed by 5 bases and the J gene end by 0 bases; junction bases not matched to a gene: 4. This CDR3 is 16 amino acids long. The CDR3 loop reads CASRQLAGASYNEQFF. DNA of the CDR3: TGTGCCAGCAGGCAACTAGCGGGAGCCTCCTACAATGAGCAGTTCTTC.

V is TRBV5-5 and J is TRBJ2-7, with D possibly called TRBD1 or TRBD2 (5 bases each). Trimming stripped 1 base from V and 6 bases from J, with 8 bases between. There are 12 residues in the CDR3. The germline CDR1 and CDR2 sequences are SGHKS and YYEKEE (reference sequence). CDR3 residues: CASSLLGTEQYF. DNA for the CDR3: TGTGCCAGCAGCTTGCTGGGGACCGAGCAGTACTTC.

The rearrangement joins TRBV19 to TRBJ1-5; 7 bases are a match to TRBD1. Per germline, CDR1 LNHDA and CDR2 SQIVND (reference sequence). V dropped 10 bases and J dropped 2; count of bases not matched to a gene: 11. The CDR3 length is 15 residues. The CDR3 is CATTKSGQGNQPQHF. The CDR3 DNA reads TGTGCCACTACCAAATCCGGACAGGGCAATCAGCCCCAGCATTTT. Variable domain in full (rest from reference TRBV19 and TRBJ1-5): DGGITQSPKYLFRKEGQNVTLSCEQNLNHDAMYWYRQDPGQGLRLIYYSQIVNDFQKGDIAEGYSVSREKKESFPLTVTSAQKNPTAFYLCATTKSGQGNQPQHFGDGTRLSIL.

The V and J genes are TRBV18 and TRBJ2-3; no firm D call. V was shortened by 0 bases and J by 10 bases, with 8 bases between the two germline ends. Germline assignment: CDR1 KGHSH and CDR2 LQKENI. The CDR3 extends over 12 amino acids. The CDR3 nucleotides read TGTGCCAGCTCACCACCGGGCGCTCCGCAGTATTTT. Its protein product is CASSPPGAPQYF.

The CDR3 bases are TGTGCCAGCAGCTGGGGGGGCTGGTCGACGAATGAGCAGTTCTTC. This gives the protein CASSWGGWSTNEQFF. This sequence joins TRBV7-8 and TRBJ2-1, with D tentatively TRBD2 (7 bases). CDR3 length: 15 residues. V was trimmed by 4 bases and J by 7 bases, leaving 17 bases between them. From germline, CDR1 is SGHVS and CDR2 FQNEAQ. The full variable domain, with the rest looked up from reference TRBV7-8 and TRBJ2-1, is GAGVSQSPRYKVAKRGQDVALRCDPISGHVSLFWYQQALGQGPEFLTYFQNEAQLDKSGLPSDRFFAERPEGSVSTLKIQRTQQEDSAVYLCASSWGGWSTNEQFFGPGTRLTVL.